A single sample is the source of the 28 T cell receptor beta chains below, sequenced in a study of metastatic and nonmetastatic thyroid tumors. Using MiXCR, TCRdb re-called clones from the PCR reads. The data hold 25,000 to 35,000 clones, with roughly 4.2% observed a single time. None of the patients had undergone any treatment ahead of thyroid surgery. The specimen sequenced was blood. These receptors all come from a female donor with papillary thyroid cancer or a benign thyroid nodule (not recorded which). Some clones in this sample may be carry-over from other donors' samples.

This clone has at least ten counts. The V call is TRBV12-3 or TRBV12-4, the J call TRBJ1-5; tentatively, D is TRBD1 (5 bases). V lost 4 bases and J lost 4, with 17 bases in between. This CDR3 is built from 16 residues. The CDR3: CASSSGGVGFNQPQHF. CDR3 nucleotides: TGTGCCAGCAGTTCGGGGGGGGTGGGGTTTAATCAGCCCCAGCATTTT.

This clone was found many times. V and J are TRBV2 and TRBJ1-5; 7 bases align to TRBD1. This CDR3 has 15 residues. V trimming: 6 bases; J trimming: 4 bases; junction bases outside the gene matches: 9. Germline V gene data show CDR1 as SNHLY and CDR2 as FYNNEI. The CDR3 region is CASRKETGVNQPQHF. The CDR3 DNA reads TGTGCCAGCAGGAAAGAAACAGGGGTTAATCAGCCCCAGCATTTT.

This clone showed up just a few times. This chain joins TRBV28 and TRBJ2-7, with TRBD2 as a possible D gene (6 bases). V shed 3 bases and J shed 2 bases, with 20 bases lying between them. The CDR3 length is 17 residues. The germline V gene has CDR1 MDHEN and CDR2 SYDVKM. The CDR3 spells CASSLTTGSSGTYEQYF. For the CDR3, the DNA is TGTGCCAGCAGTTTGACCACCGGCAGTAGCGGTACCTACGAGCAGTACTTC.

J is TRBJ1-2 and V is TRBV12-3 or TRBV12-4, with unresolved D. V was trimmed by 3 bases and J by 4 bases, leaving 9 bases between them. This CDR3 comprises 13 residues. The CDR3 loop reads CASSFLISYGYTF. The CDR3 DNA follows: TGTGCCAGCAGTTTTCTGATCAGCTATGGCTACACCTTC.

At least ten counts were recorded for this clone. The chain links TRBV4-1 to TRBJ1-5; tentatively, D is TRBD1 (5 bases). Germline V CDR1 and CDR2: MGHRA, YSYEKL. The V and J ends lost 2 bases and 9 bases respectively, with 17 bases between them. The CDR3 sequence is 15 residues long. CDR3 amino acids: CASSQRDGPKWPQHF. CDR3 nucleotides: TGCGCCAGCAGCCAACGGGACGGCCCCAAGTGGCCCCAGCATTTT.

To note about this clone: One end of the junction fails to match germline, which may point to a read error. This sample includes further DNA sequences coding for the same CDR3. The chain carries TRBV6-2 or TRBV6-3 and TRBJ2-2; D ambiguous. This CDR3 comprises 14 residues. From germline, CDR1 is MNHEY and CDR2 SVGEGT. The CDR3 loop is CASSYYASTGELFF. Written as DNA, the CDR3 is TGTGCCAGCAGTTACTACGCGTCCACCGGTGAGCTGTTTTTT.

This clone was counted at least ten times. In DNA, the CDR3 is TGCAGTGCTAGAAATCTAGCGGGGGCGCCCAATGAGCAGTTCTTC. This gives the protein CSARNLAGAPNEQFF. This rearrangement joins TRBV20-1 to TRBJ2-1, with 10 bases lining up with TRBD2. From germline, CDR1 is DFQATT and CDR2 SNEGSKA (reference sequence). The CDR3 has 15 amino acids. J was trimmed by 6 bases and V by 2 bases; bases with no gene match: 7.

There are many counts of this clone. The chain links TRBV3-1 to TRBJ1-2, with D unresolved. CDR1 and CDR2 from the germline V gene are LGHDT and YNNKEL (reference sequence). The CDR3 consists of 14 residues. Trimming removed 3 bases from V and 3 bases from J, with 11 bases in between. For the CDR3, the DNA is TGTGCCAGCAGCCACGCCGGGCCCCACTATGGCTACACCTTC. This sequence encodes CASSHAGPHYGYTF.

This clone was observed at least ten times. The rearrangement links TRBV5-4 to TRBJ1-1; maybe TRBD1 (5 bases). Per the germline V gene, CDR1 is SGHNT and CDR2 is YYREEE (reference sequence). The CDR3 has 14 residues. Trimming stripped 0 bases from V and 3 bases from J, with 9 bases between. CDR3 sequence (DNA): TGTGCCAGCAGCTTGGAAGGGGTGGACACTGAAGCTTTCTTT. Protein product: CASSLEGVDTEAFF.

Ten or more counts support this clone. This sequence joins TRBV10-3 and TRBJ2-1; 12 bases map to TRBD2. J lost 7 bases, V lost 1 base, and 5 bases had no gene match. The germline V gene has CDR1 ENHRY and CDR2 SYGVKD. The CDR3 has 16 residues. CDR3 in amino acids: CAISEWSSGRANEQFF. In DNA form, the CDR3 reads TGTGCCATCAGTGAGTGGTCTAGCGGGAGGGCTAATGAGCAGTTCTTC.

As concerns this clone: This CDR3 fails to terminate in the conserved phenylalanine or tryptophan, so it likely reflects a read error. This chain links TRBV2 with TRBJ1-2; D remains unclear. The CDR3 length is 13 residues. The V end was cut by 6 bases, the J end by 0 bases, with 8 bases between. Germline CDR1 SNHLY, CDR2 FYNNEI. CDR3 protein: CASSEATNYGYTL. CDR3 DNA sequence: TGTGCCAGCAGCGAGGCCACTAACTATGGCTACACCTTA.

This clone was observed at least ten times. This chain links TRBV2 with TRBJ2-1; 14 nucleotides match TRBD2. From germline, CDR1 is SNHLY and CDR2 FYNNEI. V trimming: 7 bases; J trimming: 9 bases; junction bases outside the gene matches: 8. This CDR3 is 15 amino acids long. CDR3 protein: CASIPGLAGEGEQFF. The CDR3 region has the DNA TGTGCCAGCATACCGGGACTAGCGGGAGAGGGTGAGCAGTTCTTC. Filled out from reference TRBV2 and TRBJ2-1, the complete variable domain reads EPEVTQTPSHQVTQMGQEVILRCVPISNHLYFYWYRQILGQKVEFLVSFYNNEISEKSEIFDDQFSVERPDGSNFTLKIRSTKLEDSAMYFCASIPGLAGEGEQFFGPGTRLTVL.

This clone was counted at least ten times. V is TRBV24-1 and J is TRBJ2-3; D not certain. Trimming left V 4 bases short and J 5 bases short, with 6 bases between. Germline loops: CDR1 KGHDR, CDR2 SFDVKD. This CDR3 spans 12 amino acids. The CDR3 bases are TGTGCCACCAGTGACATACTAGATACGCAGTATTTT. Translating it yields CATSDILDTQYF.

This clone has more than one count but fewer than ten. The chain is built from TRBV6-1 and TRBJ1-6; the match to TRBD1 covers 9 bases. Germline V gives CDR1 MNHNS, CDR2 SASEGT. The V segment lost 8 bases and the J segment 9 bases; nucleotides outside the gene matches: 14. There are 16 residues in the CDR3. CDR3 DNA sequence: TGTGCCAGCTCACCAACGACCGGGACAGGGTTTTCACCCCTCCACTTT. Protein sequence: CASSPTTGTGFSPLHF.

This clone was counted at least ten times. This chain links TRBV11-1 with TRBJ2-1; D not certain. The CDR3 sequence is 11 residues long. CDR1 and CDR2 from the germline V gene are SGHAT and FQDESV (reference sequence). V was trimmed by 5 bases and J by 4 bases, leaving 3 bases between them. CDR3 sequence (DNA): TGTGCCAGCAGCAAGTACAATGAGCAGTTCTTC. Amino acids: CASSKYNEQFF. Full variable domain (missing parts from reference TRBV11-1 and TRBJ2-1): EAEVAQSPRYKITEKSQAVAFWCDPISGHATLYWYRQILGQGPELLVQFQDESVVDDSQLPKDRFSAERLKGVDSTLKIQPAELGDSAMYLCASSKYNEQFFGPGTRLTVL.

The sample holds a few counts of this clone. A read error may account for a junction end that differs from germline. The CDR3 protein is CASQVISVANVLTF. CDR3 in DNA: TGCGCCAGCCAGGTTATCTCTGTGGCCAACGTCCTGACTTTC. V and J are TRBV5-1 and TRBJ2-6; D not resolved. Germline values: CDR1 SGHRS, CDR2 YFSETQ. The CDR3 totals 14 residues.

The chain links TRBV5-1 to TRBJ1-2; D not resolved. CDR3 size: 13 residues. Per germline, CDR1 SGHRS and CDR2 YFSETQ. Trimming removed 3 bases from V and 10 bases from J, with 16 bases in between. CDR3 amino acids: CASSYDGLWFYTF. As DNA, the CDR3 is TGCGCCAGCAGCTACGACGGCCTCTGGTTCTACACCTTC. The full variable domain, completed using reference TRBV5-1 and TRBJ1-2, is KAGVTQTPRYLIKTRGQQVTLSCSPISGHRSVSWYQQTPGQGLQFLFEYFSETQRNKGNFPGRFSGRQFSNSRSEMNVSTLELGDSALYLCASSYDGLWFYTFGSGTRLTVV.

This clone was counted a few times. This sequence joins TRBV6-2 or TRBV6-3 and TRBJ2-7; 8 bases fit TRBD2. Losses at the gene ends were 6 bases for V and 3 bases for J; bases not matched to a gene: 7. CDR3 size: 14 residues. Germline CDR1 and CDR2: MNHEY and SVGEGT. The CDR3 DNA is TGTGCCAGCAGGCGGGAAGCGGGAGTCTACGAGCAGTACTTC. It specifies CASRREAGVYEQYF.

This chain uses TRBV15 with TRBJ2-3, with D hard to call. The CDR3 covers 15 residues. V lost 1 base to trimming and J lost 0 bases, with 8 bases between them. Germline-derived CDR1 and CDR2 are LNHNV and YYDKDF (reference sequence). CDR3 bases: TGTGCCACCAGCAGAGTATCACCTAGCACAGATACGCAGTATTTT. Protein product: CATSRVSPSTDTQYF.

This clone was counted ten times or more. The V call is TRBV3-1, the J call TRBJ2-1; 8 bases fit TRBD2. This CDR3 region has 15 residues. V dropped 3 bases and J dropped 6; count of bases not matched to a gene: 7. Germline V gene data show CDR1 as LGHDT and CDR2 as YNNKEL (reference sequence). The CDR3 nucleotides read TGTGCCAGCAGCCATAACGGGAGGGGAGTCAATGAGCAGTTCTTC. This translates into CASSHNGRGVNEQFF.

This clone was recorded many times. Other DNA sequences of this sample code for an identical CDR3. The chain is built from TRBV5-1 and TRBJ2-5; 8 positions agree with TRBD2. With 0 bases clipped from V and 2 bases from J, the junction kept 15 bases outside the gene matches. In germline, CDR1 is SGHRS, CDR2 YFSETQ. The CDR3 length is 19 residues. CDR3 in amino acids: CASSLGPGQTRLAQETQYF. CDR3 DNA: TGCGCCAGCAGCTTGGGCCCGGGACAAACAAGACTAGCGCAAGAGACCCAGTACTTC.

This clone has a handful of counts. The gene calls are TRBV6-1 and TRBJ2-7; D gene uncertain. V gave up 4 bases and J gave up 0 bases, with 10 bases separating them. Germline CDR1 is MNHNS and CDR2 is SASEGT. This CDR3 contains 14 residues. The CDR3 is CASSGSAASYEQYF. The CDR3 region has the DNA TGTGCCAGCAGTGGATCGGCCGCCTCCTACGAGCAGTACTTC.

In its sample, this clone was seen many times. The gene calls are TRBV11-2 and TRBJ1-1; D gene ambiguous. The ends were cut back, 1 base at V and 5 bases at J, with 14 bases in the middle. This CDR3 contains 15 residues. The V gene's germline CDR1 is SGHAT and CDR2 FQNNGV. The CDR3 is CASSLVGGSRTEAFF. The CDR3 DNA sequence: TGTGCCAGCAGCTTAGTTGGCGGGTCGCGAACTGAAGCTTTCTTT. The full variable domain, with the rest looked up from reference TRBV11-2 and TRBJ1-1, is EAGVAQSPRYKIIEKRQSVAFWCNPISGHATLYWYQQILGQGPKLLIQFQNNGVVDDSQLPKDRFSAERLKGVDSTLKIQPAKLEDSAVYLCASSLVGGSRTEAFFGQGTRLTVV.

This clone was found many times. The chain recombines TRBV7-3 with TRBJ2-2, with TRBD2 matching 7 bases. CDR1 is SGHTA, CDR2 FQGTGA, per germline. The CDR3 has 15 amino acids. J gave up 7 bases and V 5 bases, and 10 bases lay outside the gene matches. CDR3 nucleotide sequence: TGTGCCAGCAGCCCCCCCGGGGGGAGTGACGGGGAGCTGTTTTTT. Translated: CASSPPGGSDGELFF.

This clone was counted ten times or more. V and J are TRBV20-1 and TRBJ1-2; TRBD1 matches 9 bases. V was clipped by 2 bases and J by 6 bases; unmatched bases: 7. CDR1 DFQATT and CDR2 SNEGSKA come from the germline V gene (reference sequence). This CDR3 has 14 amino acids. CDR3 protein: CSARPGQGVDGYTF. DNA of the CDR3: TGCAGTGCTAGACCGGGACAGGGAGTGGATGGCTACACCTTC.

Within the sample, this clone is medium-sized (0.01 to 0.1%). The CDR3 sequence is CASSLGDRVNTGELFF. CDR3 nucleotides: TGTGCCAGCAGTTTGGGGGACAGGGTGAACACCGGGGAGCTGTTTTTT. The gene calls are TRBV6-1 and TRBJ2-2; 9 bases are a match to TRBD1. CDR1 MNHNS and CDR2 SASEGT come from the germline V gene. The CDR3 has 16 amino acids. V lost 5 bases to trimming and J lost 1 base; unmatched junction nucleotides: 5.

This clone was detected only once. Being one base from a much bigger clone, this may be a read error. The chain employs TRBV6-1 and TRBJ2-3, with 16 bases aligning to TRBD2. The junction had 5 bases not matched to a gene; V was cut back by 3 bases and J by 8 bases. The CDR3 sequence is 16 residues long. Germline CDR1 MNHNS, CDR2 SASEGT. The CDR3 protein is CASSEGLAGGPGTQYF. For the CDR3, the DNA is TGTGCCAGCAGTGAGGGACTAGCGGGAGGGCCAGGTACGCAGTATTTT.

The chain combines TRBV6-1 with TRBJ2-7, with no clear D. CDR1 MNHNS and CDR2 SASEGT come from the germline V gene. The V end lost 0 bases, the J end lost 0 bases, and 9 bases lay between the germline ends. The CDR3 is made up of 15 amino acids. The CDR3 region has the DNA TGTGCCAGCAGTGAAGCACTGGGTTCCTCCTACGAGCAGTACTTC. Its translation: CASSEALGSSYEQYF.